This T cell receptor (beta chain) was observed in a study of blood T cell repertoires in COVID-19. This CDR3 has 16 residues. Trimming removed 2 bases at V and 0 bases at J, with 14 bases between. Per the germline V gene, CDR1 is MDHEN and CDR2 is SYDVKM. Original processing methods: Cell counts per sample came from amplifying reference gene primers. TCRdb keeps only in-frame clones here, not all; method: immunoSEQ multiplex PCR. V, J and clone size derive from that table, while D and trimming were established from the DNA sequence. The sample includes 250,000 or so clones, about 89% of them seen just once.

This TCR derives from a man aged 35 to 55 with active or convalescent COVID-19. Sequencing used peripheral blood. The chain uses TRBV28 and TRBJ2-7; D is possibly TRBD2 (6 bases). The CDR3 reads CASSLRGLLSSYEQYF. The CDR3 coding sequence is TGTGCCAGCAGTTTAAGGGGACTTCTTAGCTCCTACGAGCAGTACTTC.